The 12 T cell receptor beta chains below all came from one sample that was sequenced in a study of blood T cell repertoires in COVID-19. Some clones are missing from TCRdb's copy, which holds only in-frame ones; the method was immunoSEQ multiplex PCR. The sample shows 200,000 to 250,000 clones, about 85% of them seen only once. Sequencing input: PBMCs or T cells enriched from blood (not recorded which). The receptors come from a man aged 25-45 years who had recovered from COVID-19.

V and J are TRBV5-6 and TRBJ2-1; tentatively, D is TRBD1 (6 bases). The CDR3 loop spans 16 amino acids. The ends were cut back, 2 bases at V and 7 bases at J, with 19 bases in the middle. The germline gives CDR1 SGHDT, CDR2 YYEEEE. The CDR3 loop reads CASSFSARGSQNEQFF. The CDR3 nucleotides are TGTGCCAGCAGCTTTTCGGCCAGGGGCTCCCAAAATGAGCAGTTCTTC.

V and J are TRBV19 and TRBJ1-3, with TRBD1 matching over 7 bases. Germline CDR1 is LNHDA and CDR2 is SQIVND (reference sequence). The CDR3 sequence is 16 residues long. The V and J ends lost 8 bases and 0 bases, in that order; junction bases with no gene match: 10. This CDR3 is CASWGQQTPSGNTIYF. As DNA, the CDR3 is TGTGCCAGTTGGGGACAGCAAACGCCCTCTGGAAACACCATATATTTT.

This chain joins TRBV10-2 and TRBJ2-1; D ambiguous. The germline V gene encodes CDR1 WSHSY and CDR2 SAAADI. Trimming left V 3 bases short and J 13 bases short, with 16 bases between. The CDR3 is 13 residues long. The CDR3 is CASSEVSAQVQFF. The CDR3 DNA sequence: TGCGCCAGCAGTGAAGTGTCTGCGCAGGTCCAGTTCTTC.

This rearrangement joins TRBV25-1 to TRBJ2-3, with TRBD2 as a possible D gene (6 bases). V gave up 9 bases and J gave up 5 bases, with 18 bases separating them. Germline V gives CDR1 MGHDK, CDR2 SYGVNS. The CDR3 is made up of 14 amino acids. The CDR3 coding sequence is TGTGCCAGTCGGGATGGGAGGATAGGAGATACGCAGTATTTT. This translates into CASRDGRIGDTQYF.

The V and J genes are TRBV4-3 and TRBJ1-1; 7 positions agree with TRBD1. Germline trimming cut 4 bases from V and 4 bases from J; bases unmatched to any gene: 9. This CDR3 region has 15 residues. Germline lookup yields CDR1 LGHNA and CDR2 YSLEER. The CDR3 region has the DNA TGCGCCAGCAGCCCTCGACCAGGGGGGTCCACTGAAGCTTTCTTT. It encodes CASSPRPGGSTEAFF.

In its sample, this clone was seen once. This chain connects TRBV5-4 to TRBJ2-7; TRBD2 matches 7 bases. Losses at the gene ends were 1 base for V and 5 bases for J; bases not matched to a gene: 12. There are 16 residues in the CDR3. CDR1 and CDR2 from the germline V gene are SGHNT and YYREEE (reference sequence). The CDR3 DNA follows: TGTGCCAGCAGCTTGACTAGCGAACCGTGGTCGGACGAGCAGTACTTC. Its translation: CASSLTSEPWSDEQYF.

V usage is TRBV5-1 and J usage is TRBJ2-1; 8 bases agree with TRBD1. CDR3 length equals 16 residues. Looked up from germline, CDR1 is SGHRS and CDR2 is YFSETQ. With V trimmed by 4 bases and J by 4 bases, 10 bases remained unmatched. CDR3 bases: TGCGCCAGCAGCCAGGACCCCCGGGACAGGTACAATGAGCAGTTCTTC. Its translation: CASSQDPRDRYNEQFF.

The genes are TRBV11-2 and TRBJ1-4, with unresolved D. The CDR3 is 14 amino acids. Germline V gene sequence: CDR1 SGHAT, CDR2 FQNNGV. Trimming shortened V by 1 base and J by 0 bases, and 3 bases separated the two germline ends. The CDR3 nucleotides are TGTGCCAGCAGCTTAGCAACAACTAATGAAAAACTGTTTTTT. Translating gives CASSLATTNEKLFF.

This rearrangement joins TRBV30 to TRBJ1-1; tentative D call: TRBD1 (5 bases). The CDR3 length is 12 residues. Germline V gene lookup returns CDR1 GTSNPN and CDR2 SVGIG (reference sequence). The V end lost 5 bases, the J end lost 4 bases, and 11 bases lay between the germline ends. This chain's CDR3 is CAWEGMGTEAFF. In DNA form, the CDR3 reads TGTGCCTGGGAGGGGATGGGCACTGAAGCTTTCTTT. Together with reference TRBV30 and TRBJ1-1, the CDR3 gives the full variable domain: SQTIHQWPATLVQPVGSPLSLECTVEGTSNPNLYWYRQAAGRGLQLLFYSVGIGQISSEVPQNLSASRPQDRQFILSSKKLLLSDSGFYLCAWEGMGTEAFFGQGTRLTVV.

In its sample, this clone was seen a few times. The CDR3 region is CASSYSIPGAYEQYF. The CDR3 DNA reads as TGTGCCAGCAGTTACTCGATTCCGGGGGCCTACGAGCAGTACTTC. V gene TRBV6-5 combines with J gene TRBJ2-7; tentatively, D is TRBD2 (6 bases). The V end lost 0 bases, the J end lost 2 bases, and 11 bases lay between the germline ends. CDR1 is MNHEY, CDR2 SVGAGI, per germline. This CDR3 contains 15 residues.

This chain joins TRBV9 and TRBJ1-2; no definite D call. This CDR3 is 13 amino acids long. Germline CDR1 is SGDLS and CDR2 is YYNGEE. Trimming took off 1 base at V and 6 bases at J, with 10 bases between the two ends. CDR3 nucleotides: TGTGCCAGCAGCGTAAGCCCCTTAAATGGCTACACCTTC. Translating it yields CASSVSPLNGYTF.

The chain employs TRBV7-2 and TRBJ2-7, with D perhaps matching TRBD2 (5 bases). With 8 bases removed from V and 1 base from J, the gap between germline ends came to 12 bases. Germline lookup yields CDR1 SGHTA and CDR2 FQGNSA. CDR3 length: 13 amino acids. CDR3: CASHGLTSYEQYF. Written as DNA, the CDR3 is TGTGCCAGCCACGGACTTACTTCCTACGAGCAGTACTTC.